These T cell receptor beta chains were read from a single sample in a study of T cells in Graves' hyperthyroidism and ophthalmopathy. TCRdb re-analysed the multiplex PCR reads in MiXCR, keeping a single row per CDR3 protein. Of 600,000 or so distinct CDR3 sequences detected, 12% to 15% appear once; the ten largest clones hold roughly 6.9%. The specimen sequenced was blood. Receptor source: a young woman with Graves' ophthalmopathy. Each CDR3 is given with its conserved first and last residue. The D gene is left open where the match is weak. Only some rows state a clone size, as once, few, many or a class for expanded clones.

TGTGCCAGCAGCTCTATCATCCAGCGGGAAGGGCCCGTGGCGCAGTATTTT,CASSSIIQREGPVAQYF,many,TRBJ2-3,TRBV7-2,TRBD2
TGTGCCAGCAACTCCGAGGGGACCGGGGAGCTGTTTTTT,CASNSEGTGELFF,many,TRBJ2-2,TRBV2,-
TGTGCCAGTACAAAGGGGCTCTCTGGAAACACCATATATTTT,CASTKGLSGNTIYF,-,TRBJ1-3,TRBV19,-
TGTGCCAGCAGCATACAGGGGGCTAGGGAGACCCAGTACTTC,CASSIQGARETQYF,many,TRBJ2-5,TRBV5-8,TRBD1
TGTGCCACCAGCAGGAGACTAGCGGGAGGGGCCTACAATGAGCAGTTCTTC,CATSRRLAGGAYNEQFF,few,TRBJ2-1,TRBV15,TRBD2
TGTGCCATCAGTTCAGGGGGCGCACTGTTTTTT,CAISSGGALFF,many,TRBJ1-4,TRBV10-3,TRBD1
TGTGCCAGCAATGGCCCATGGGGGGGCAATCAGCCCCAGCATTTT,CASNGPWGGNQPQHF,many,TRBJ1-5,TRBV28,-
TGTGCCAGCAGTCCGCCGACTAGCGGGGTCTACAATGAGCAGTTCTTC,CASSPPTSGVYNEQFF,many,TRBJ2-1,TRBV12-3/TRBV12-4,TRBD2
TGTGCCAGCAGCCAAGACTTTCACGGACTAGCGGGAGGTCGGACCGGGGAGCTGTTTTTT,CASSQDFHGLAGGRTGELFF,-,TRBJ2-2,TRBV4-2,TRBD2
TGTGCCAGCAGCTTAAACCGATTGGGGGCAAACCAAGAGACCCAGTACTTC,CASSLNRLGANQETQYF,many,TRBJ2-5,TRBV11-2,-
TGTGCCAGCACGGCCGCTGGGAACCCTCGTGACGAGCAGTACTTC,CASTAAGNPRDEQYF,many,TRBJ2-7,TRBV27,-
TGTGCCAGCAGCTTAGATCAAGGCCGTACCTACAATGAGCAGTTCTTC,CASSLDQGRTYNEQFF,many,TRBJ2-1,TRBV11-2,-
TGCGCCAGCAGCCCTGATGGGGCGACGGACACTGAAGCTTTCTTT,CASSPDGATDTEAFF,few,TRBJ1-1,TRBV4-3,-
TGTGCCGGCAGCCAAGTGGGAGGCGAAGAGACCCAGTACTTC,CAGSQVGGEETQYF,-,TRBJ2-5,TRBV3-1,-
TGTGCCAGCAGTTACTCGCGGCCGTCCTACAATGAGCAGTTCTTC,CASSYSRPSYNEQFF,few,TRBJ2-1,TRBV6-2/TRBV6-3,-
TGCGCCAGCAGCCGGATCCGGCTGCGTGTGAACACTGAAGCTTTCTTT,CASSRIRLRVNTEAFF,-,TRBJ1-1,TRBV4-1,-
TGTGCCAGCTCACCACCGTCGGGACAGGGGATTGAAGCTTTCTTT,CASSPPSGQGIEAFF,many,TRBJ1-1,TRBV18,TRBD1
TGTGCCAGCAGCCATGATCCTAGGGAAAAAGCTTTCTTT,CASSHDPREKAFF,many,TRBJ1-1,TRBV3-1,-
TGTGCCACAGCCCGGGACAGGGGGCAAGAGCAGTACTTC,CATARDRGQEQYF,many,TRBJ2-7,TRBV28,TRBD1
TGTGCCACCAGTGATCCCCCGGGACAAACAACCGGGGAGCTGTTTTTT,CATSDPPGQTTGELFF,few,TRBJ2-2,TRBV24-1,-